Shown below are 4 T cell receptor beta chains from a single sample sequenced in a study of blood T cell repertoires in COVID-19. Here immunoSEQ multiplex PCR was the method, and the copy in TCRdb shows in-frame clones only, minus some. The sample has 78,000 or so clones; over 75% are singletons. The sample was peripheral blood. These receptors came from a human donor in a cohort sampled during active COVID-19.

This chain connects TRBV7-9 to TRBJ2-3; maybe TRBD2 (5 bases). Germline V CDR1 and CDR2: SEHNR, FQNEAQ (reference sequence). The CDR3 is 15 amino acids. V was cut by 7 bases and J by 1 base, with 15 bases left in between. The CDR3 region is CASTTFGGGTDTQYF. The CDR3 DNA follows: TGTGCCAGCACCACCTTCGGAGGCGGCACAGATACGCAGTATTTT. Filled out from reference TRBV7-9 and TRBJ2-3, the complete variable domain reads DTGVSQNPRHKITKRGQNVTFRCDPISEHNRLYWYRQTLGQGPEFLTYFQNEAQLEKSRLLSDRFSAERPKGSFSTLEIQRTEQGDSAMYLCASTTFGGGTDTQYFGPGTRLTVL.

The gene calls are TRBV11-2 and TRBJ1-2; a possible D gene is TRBD1 (6 bases). The CDR3 has 15 amino acids. From germline, CDR1 is SGHAT and CDR2 FQNNGV. Trimming shortened V by 2 bases and J by 4 bases, and 14 bases separated the two germline ends. CDR3 sequence: CASSLIQGNSYGYTF. The CDR3 coding sequence is TGTGCCAGCAGCTTAATTCAGGGGAATAGCTATGGCTACACCTTC.

The V and J genes are TRBV9 and TRBJ2-1; tentatively, D is TRBD1 (6 bases). Germline CDR1 SGDLS, CDR2 YYNGEE. V was trimmed by 0 bases and J by 10 bases, leaving 11 bases between them. CDR3 length: 13 residues. The CDR3 DNA reads TGTGCCAGCAGCGTAGCTACGAGGGGGGAGCAGTTCTTC. It encodes CASSVATRGEQFF.

The chain employs TRBV27 and TRBJ2-7; 7 nucleotides agree with TRBD2. The length of the CDR3 is 13 residues. Germline CDR1 and CDR2: MNHEY and SMNVEV (reference sequence). V shed 4 bases, J shed 4 bases, and the junction held 4 bases outside the gene matches. CDR3 residues: CASSSTSWYEQYF. In DNA form, the CDR3 reads TGTGCCAGCAGTTCGACTAGCTGGTACGAGCAGTACTTC.